This T cell receptor (beta chain) was retrieved from a study of vaccination and CD4 T cells after COVID-19. Study-level points and caveats: Median reactive clonotypes, those recognizing SARS-CoV-2, rose from about 20 to 38, not significantly. Convalescent patients' median share of reactive clones seen only post-vaccination was over 65%.

The treatment here: approximately 11-day PBMC culture with coronavirus spike peptide pools or control peptides (ViraFEST assay). Every positive PCR date fell between March and December 2020, earlier than the US Alpha, Beta and Delta variants. Following culture for 10 days, CD4+ T cells were isolated by negative selection. For this clonotype: Its cognate antigen is unknown.

The CDR3 sequence is 16 residues long. Germline V CDR1 and CDR2: MNHEY, SMNVEV (reference sequence). After removal of 6 bases from V and 5 bases from J, the junction contained 14 bases not matched to a gene. The Oncomine TCR Beta short-read assay was what sequenced the DNA obtained from cultured CD4+ T cells. TCRdb passed the PCR reads through MiXCR, listing each CDR3 protein once. The table has 10,000 to 12,000 distinct CDR3 sequences, around 66% seen once; the top ten hold 30% to 40%. The sequence was obtained from a human donor who had recovered from COVID-19. Material for sequencing was CD4+ T cells from blood, cultured in vitro. The chain joins TRBV27 to TRBJ1-1; TRBD1 agrees at 8 bases. The CDR3 protein is CASSFDRGPGQTEAFF. In DNA form, the CDR3 reads TGTGCCAGCAGCTTCGACAGGGGACCCGGCCAGACTGAAGCTTTCTTT.